The next 3 T cell receptor beta chains were all read from a single sample in a study of shared clonotypes between healthy human individuals. Generated by immunoSEQ multiplex PCR, the TCRdb table keeps only in-frame clones and is missing some. Of over a million clones in the sample, around three quarters were seen once. Sequencing used memory CD4+ T cells from PBMCs. Subset here: CD45RA-negative fraction. These receptors all come from a man aged 18 to 29 in good health. Some clones in this sample may be carry-over from other donors' samples.

The chain employs TRBV7-2 and TRBJ1-1, with TRBD1 matching 8 bases. The V gene end was trimmed by 5 bases and the J gene end by 2 bases; junction bases not matched to a gene: 7. Germline assignment: CDR1 SGHTA and CDR2 FQGNSA. The CDR3 runs to 15 residues. CDR3 in DNA: TGTGCCAGCAGCCGTCCCGGGACAGGTAACACTGAAGCTTTCTTT. It codes for CASSRPGTGNTEAFF.

This clone was seen once. V and J are TRBV9 and TRBJ1-2; 8 bases align to TRBD1. V lost 0 bases to trimming and J lost 7 bases; unmatched junction nucleotides: 14. CDR1 and CDR2 from the germline V gene are SGDLS and YYNGEE. This CDR3 is 17 amino acids long. The DNA for the CDR3 is TGTGCCAGCAGCGTAGACTTCAGGGGACAGGAGGCGGGTGGCTACACCTTC. This encodes CASSVDFRGQEAGGYTF.

The CDR3 here is CASSLNSGGGQPQHF. The CDR3 bases are TGCGCCAGCAGCTTGAATTCAGGGGGCGGTCAGCCCCAGCATTTT. The chain joins TRBV5-1 to TRBJ1-5; 8 nucleotides agree with TRBD1. This CDR3 has 15 residues. Trimming removed 1 base from V and 6 bases from J; junction bases left unmatched: 6. Germline V lookup: CDR1 SGHRS, CDR2 YFSETQ.